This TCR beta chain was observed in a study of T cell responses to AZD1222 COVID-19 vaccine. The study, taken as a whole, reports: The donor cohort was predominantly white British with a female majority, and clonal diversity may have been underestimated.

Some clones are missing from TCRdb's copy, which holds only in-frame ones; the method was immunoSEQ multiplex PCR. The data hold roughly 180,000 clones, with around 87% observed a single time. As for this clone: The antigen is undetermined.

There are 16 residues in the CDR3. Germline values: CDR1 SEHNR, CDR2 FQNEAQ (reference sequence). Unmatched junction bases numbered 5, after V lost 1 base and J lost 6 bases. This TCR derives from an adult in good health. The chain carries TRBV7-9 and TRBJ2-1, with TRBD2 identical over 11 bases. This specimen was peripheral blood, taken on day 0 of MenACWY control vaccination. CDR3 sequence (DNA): TGTGCCAGCAGCTTAGTAGTTGGACTAGCGGGCAATGAGCAGTTCTTC. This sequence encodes CASSLVVGLAGNEQFF.